The next 27 T cell receptor beta chains were all read from a single sample in a study of T-cell reconstitution after alpha-beta-depleted transplantation in children. As it was prepared, the TCRbeta library received unique molecular identifiers. Each CDR3 protein is one row after TCRdb ran MiXCR on the PCR reads. The table includes 350,000 to 450,000 distinct CDR3 sequences, about a fifth detected once. The source was PBMCs from the stem cell graft donor, collected from the stem cell graft. The origin of the receptors is a human donor who donated a stem cell graft to a child with acute myeloid leukemia.

This clonotype was detected only a few times. The J gene is TRBJ2-2, the V gene TRBV4-1; 10 bases map to TRBD1. There are 17 residues in the CDR3. The junction had 9 bases not matched to a gene; V was cut back by 3 bases and J by 5 bases. Germline CDR1 and CDR2: MGHRA and YSYEKL. The CDR3 DNA reads TGCGCCAGCAGCCATAGTCCGGACAGGGGGAGGACCGGGGAGCTGTTTTTT. Translated, it gives CASSHSPDRGRTGELFF.

In its sample, this clonotype was seen many times. This chain connects TRBV5-1 to TRBJ2-1, with D perhaps TRBD1 or TRBD2 (5 bases each). Germline V gives CDR1 SGHRS, CDR2 YFSETQ. The CDR3 runs 15 residues. V lost 0 bases to trimming and J lost 4 bases, with 11 bases between them. The CDR3, as DNA: TGCGCCAGCAGCTTGGGAGGGACGTGGTACAATGAGCAGTTCTTC. Amino acids: CASSLGGTWYNEQFF.

The rearrangement joins TRBV4-3 to TRBJ2-1; D is unresolved. The CDR3 length is 15 residues. The germline V gene has CDR1 LGHNA and CDR2 YSLEER. V was trimmed by 1 base and J by 2 bases, leaving 9 bases between them. CDR3 residues: CASSQAVYPYNEQFF. The CDR3 DNA is TGCGCCAGCAGCCAAGCGGTCTACCCCTACAATGAGCAGTTCTTC.

The chain combines TRBV7-9 with TRBJ2-7; 11 nucleotides match TRBD2. This CDR3 has 16 amino acids. Unmatched junction bases numbered 2, after V lost 0 bases and J lost 1 base. Germline V CDR1 and CDR2: SEHNR, FQNEAQ (reference sequence). The CDR3 loop is CASSLAGTSGSYEQYF. Written as DNA, the CDR3 is TGTGCCAGCAGCTTAGCAGGGACTAGCGGATCCTACGAGCAGTACTTC.

This clonotype has only a few counts. This sequence joins TRBV7-8 and TRBJ1-2; D unclear. This CDR3 is 12 amino acids long. The V gene's germline CDR1 is SGHVS and CDR2 FQNEAQ. Between the trimmed V and J ends, which lost 4 bases and 7 bases, there was a span of 10 bases. This chain's CDR3 is CASSSRGLGYTF. The CDR3 coding sequence is TGTGCCAGCAGCTCCCGGGGTCTTGGCTACACCTTC.

The J gene is TRBJ2-1, the V gene TRBV4-1; D is ambiguous. The germline V gene encodes CDR1 MGHRA and CDR2 YSYEKL. V lost 4 bases to trimming and J lost 9 bases, with 13 bases between them. The CDR3 totals 13 residues. The CDR3 DNA sequence: TGCGCCAGCAGCCGAACGGACGTTTCTGAGCAGTTCTTC. It is translated as CASSRTDVSEQFF.

This clonotype was detected a few times. V and J are TRBV27 and TRBJ2-7; 7 positions agree with TRBD1. This CDR3 spans 13 amino acids. V shed 6 bases and J 4 bases; nucleotides not matched to a gene: 6. CDR1 MNHEY and CDR2 SMNVEV come from the germline V gene (reference sequence). The CDR3 loop reads CASRDRDRYEQYF. CDR3 bases: TGTGCCAGCAGAGACAGGGATCGGTACGAGCAGTACTTC.

This clonotype was observed a few times. The rearrangement uses TRBV20-1 and TRBJ2-2; D gene unclear. The V and J ends lost 3 bases and 1 base respectively, with 6 bases between them. CDR3 length equals 13 residues. Germline CDR1 DFQATT, CDR2 SNEGSKA (reference sequence). DNA of the CDR3: TGCAGTGCTAGTGGAGAGAACACCGGGGAGCTGTTTTTT. Protein product: CSASGENTGELFF.

This clonotype was recorded a few times. This sequence joins TRBV7-2 and TRBJ2-7; D gene ambiguous. Germline-derived CDR1 and CDR2 are SGHTA and FQGNSA. V lost 3 bases and J lost 1, with 10 bases in between. This CDR3 is 14 amino acids long. The CDR3 here is CASSLSSISYEQYF. The CDR3, as DNA: TGTGCCAGCAGCTTGAGTAGTATATCCTACGAGCAGTACTTC.

The chain recombines TRBV6-5 with TRBJ1-2, with TRBD1 matching over 9 bases. V lost 5 bases, J lost 0 bases, and 10 bases stayed unmatched. CDR1 and CDR2 from the germline V gene are MNHEY and SVGAGI. The CDR3 runs to 17 residues. DNA for the CDR3: TGTGCCAGCAGTAACAACCTGGGGACAGGGCCTAACTATGGCTACACCTTC. Amino acid sequence: CASSNNLGTGPNYGYTF.

The chain carries TRBV6-1 and TRBJ2-1, with 10 bases identical to TRBD1. V lost 2 bases to trimming and J lost 6 bases; unmatched junction nucleotides: 7. Germline-derived CDR1 and CDR2 are MNHNS and SASEGT. There are 16 residues in the CDR3. The CDR3 protein is CASSELWGQGRNEQFF. CDR3 in DNA: TGTGCCAGCAGTGAACTGTGGGGACAGGGGCGCAATGAGCAGTTCTTC.

This clonotype was found many times. This sequence joins TRBV29-1 and TRBJ2-1; D gene uncertain. The V end lost 4 bases, the J end lost 0 bases, and 7 bases lay between the germline ends. This CDR3 is 13 amino acids long. Germline V gives CDR1 SQVTM, CDR2 ANQGSEA. In DNA, the CDR3 is TGCAGCGTTGCTGAGAGCTCCTACAATGAGCAGTTCTTC. Translated, it gives CSVAESSYNEQFF.

CDR3 protein: CASSLHPGAKNIQYF. CDR3 sequence (DNA): TGTGCCAGCAGTTTACACCCCGGGGCCAAAAACATTCAGTACTTC. V is TRBV28 and J is TRBJ2-4; D is unclear. Germline values: CDR1 MDHEN, CDR2 SYDVKM. Trimming shortened V by 2 bases and J by 1 base, and 9 bases separated the two germline ends. CDR3 length: 15 residues.

Many counts were recorded for this clonotype. This chain joins TRBV10-3 and TRBJ1-2; D gene ambiguous. The CDR3 sequence is 14 residues long. Between the trimmed V and J ends, which lost 6 bases and 3 bases, there was a span of 14 bases. Germline CDR1 ENHRY, CDR2 SYGVKD. The chain's CDR3 is CAISGGKGDYGYTF. In DNA, the CDR3 is TGTGCCATCAGCGGTGGGAAGGGTGACTATGGCTACACCTTC.

The chain uses TRBV12-3 or TRBV12-4 and TRBJ1-1; D uncertain. The CDR3 spans 15 residues. Deletions cut 1 base from V and 7 bases from J, with 16 bases between. CDR3 sequence (DNA): TGTGCCAGCAGTTTAGGGGTCCTTACCAGAATTGAAGCTTTCTTT. It yields the protein CASSLGVLTRIEAFF.

This clonotype has only a few counts. J is TRBJ1-5 and V is TRBV7-8; D is perhaps TRBD1 (5 bases). Germline-derived CDR1 and CDR2 are SGHVS and FQNEAQ. CDR3 length equals 15 residues. Trimming shortened V by 3 bases and J by 0 bases, and 9 bases separated the two germline ends. The CDR3 region is CASSFSGYSNQPQHF. DNA of the CDR3: TGTGCCAGCAGCTTCTCAGGGTATAGCAATCAGCCCCAGCATTTT.

This clonotype was found many times. V is TRBV20-1 and J is TRBJ1-1, with 7 nucleotides matching TRBD1. V shed 5 bases and J 0 bases; nucleotides not matched to a gene: 3. The CDR3 totals 13 residues. Looked up from germline, CDR1 is DFQATT and CDR2 is SNEGSKA (reference sequence). This chain's CDR3 is CSAGTDMNTEAFF. CDR3 DNA sequence: TGCAGTGCTGGGACAGATATGAACACTGAAGCTTTCTTT.

This chain uses TRBV5-1 with TRBJ2-5; TRBD1 agrees at 9 bases. V gave up 0 bases and J gave up 3 bases; unmatched junction bases: 3. The CDR3 is 15 amino acids. Germline V gene sequence: CDR1 SGHRS, CDR2 YFSETQ. CDR3 protein: CASSLGWTGEETQYF. As DNA, the CDR3 is TGCGCCAGCAGCTTGGGTTGGACAGGGGAAGAGACCCAGTACTTC.

This clonotype was counted only a few times. The V call is TRBV4-1, the J call TRBJ1-6, with D unclear. There are 15 residues in the CDR3. The germline CDR1 and CDR2 sequences are MGHRA and YSYEKL. The V end lost 2 bases, the J end lost 11 bases, and 16 bases lay between the germline ends. CDR3 sequence reads: CASSQLARAEAPLHF. Here the CDR3 DNA reads TGCGCCAGCAGCCAACTTGCACGGGCGGAGGCACCCCTCCACTTT.

This clonotype was recorded at least ten times. This rearrangement joins TRBV18 to TRBJ2-2, with TRBD2 matching over 11 bases. The CDR3 sequence is 17 residues long. J gave up 5 bases and V 4 bases, and 9 bases lay outside the gene matches. The germline V gene has CDR1 KGHSH and CDR2 LQKENI. CDR3 in amino acids: CASSLEGLADPTGELFF. The CDR3 DNA reads TGTGCCAGCTCACTTGAGGGACTAGCGGATCCAACCGGGGAGCTGTTTTTT.

This clonotype was detected many times. This rearrangement joins TRBV12-3 or TRBV12-4 to TRBJ2-7, with D possibly being TRBD1 (7 bases). This CDR3 is built from 14 residues. V lost 6 bases and J lost 0, with 12 bases in between. In nucleotides, the CDR3 is TGTGCCAGCAGCCGGAGGGGGCCCTCCTACGAGCAGTACTTC. Translation gives CASSRRGPSYEQYF.

J is TRBJ1-2 and V is TRBV6-5, with a possible D match to TRBD1 (6 bases). Per germline, CDR1 MNHEY and CDR2 SVGAGI. The V end lost 2 bases, the J end lost 4 bases, and 11 bases lay between the germline ends. This CDR3 is built from 14 residues. CDR3 loop: CASSYRTVGYGYTF. The DNA of the CDR3 is TGTGCCAGCAGTTACCGGACAGTGGGCTATGGCTACACCTTC.

This rearrangement joins TRBV12-3 or TRBV12-4 to TRBJ2-2; D is ambiguous. CDR3 size: 14 residues. V lost 1 base and J lost 5, with 8 bases in between. CDR3 sequence reads: CASSLGDHTGELFF. CDR3 bases: TGTGCCAGCAGTTTAGGGGATCATACCGGGGAGCTGTTTTTT.

V and J are TRBV6-2 or TRBV6-3 and TRBJ2-5, with TRBD1 matching 10 bases. This CDR3 comprises 14 residues. Germline CDR1 MNHEY, CDR2 SVGEGT. V was clipped by 5 bases and J by 5 bases; unmatched bases: 5. This CDR3 is CASSLRTGGETQYF. CDR3 DNA sequence: TGTGCCAGCAGTCTGAGGACAGGGGGGGAGACCCAGTACTTC.

J is TRBJ2-1 and V is TRBV24-1; 12 bases line up with TRBD2. The CDR3 is made up of 14 amino acids. V shed 7 bases and J 9 bases; nucleotides not matched to a gene: 6. From germline, CDR1 is KGHDR and CDR2 SFDVKD. CDR3 DNA sequence: TGTGCCACCAGCCTAGCGGGAGGGCCTAGTGAGCAGTTCTTC. This translates into CATSLAGGPSEQFF.

V usage is TRBV20-1 and J usage is TRBJ1-6; the D is unclear. The germline V gene encodes CDR1 DFQATT and CDR2 SNEGSKA (reference sequence). V lost 0 bases and J 10 bases, leaving 16 bases between the germline ends. The CDR3 length is 15 residues. The CDR3 region has the DNA TGCAGTGCTAGAGATTTTAGCGGTGGCCACTCACCCCTCCACTTT. Translating it yields CSARDFSGGHSPLHF.

Ten or more counts support this clonotype. The chain is built from TRBV12-3 or TRBV12-4 and TRBJ2-6; D remains unclear. Trimming shortened V by 6 bases and J by 0 bases, and 3 bases separated the two germline ends. The CDR3 extends over 13 amino acids. CDR3 amino acids: CASRDSGANVLTF. The CDR3 nucleotides read TGTGCCAGCAGGGACTCTGGGGCCAACGTCCTGACTTTC.